One and the same sample provided the 32 T cell receptor beta chains below, sequenced in a study of identical twins. TCRdb processed the 5' RACE reads anew with MiXCR; each CDR3 protein has one entry. This sample has a few hundred thousand distinct CDR3 sequences, with roughly 15% found just once. This same sample was also taken into another study, of yellow fever vaccine responses in identical twins.

Sequencing was done on a sample of CD4+ T cells sorted from blood. These receptors came from a woman aged 18-29 years in good health.

This clonotype appeared a few times. The chain uses TRBV29-1 and TRBJ2-1; 16 nucleotides agree with TRBD2. Per germline, CDR1 SQVTM and CDR2 ANQGSEA. J lost 1 base, V lost 8 bases, and 8 bases had no gene match. CDR3 size: 17 residues. The CDR3 here is CSTPGTSGGASYNEQFF. CDR3 sequence (DNA): TGCAGCACCCCAGGGACTAGCGGGGGGGCGTCCTACAATGAGCAGTTCTTC.

In its sample, this clonotype was seen a few times. This chain joins TRBV20-1 and TRBJ1-2; D ambiguous. Per the germline V gene, CDR1 is DFQATT and CDR2 is SNEGSKA (reference sequence). The CDR3 is made up of 11 amino acids. V was shortened by 4 bases and J by 4 bases, with 7 bases between the two germline ends. CDR3 sequence (DNA): TGCAGTGCTAAGGGCGGCTATGGCTACACCTTC. Protein sequence: CSAKGGYGYTF.

J is TRBJ2-1 and V is TRBV12-3 or TRBV12-4; TRBD1 agrees at 9 bases. This CDR3 comprises 18 residues. The CDR3 protein is CTFSFSRIGTGLDNEQFF. The CDR3 coding sequence is TGTACCTTCAGTTTTAGTCGTATTGGGACAGGGTTGGACAATGAGCAGTTCTTC.

This sequence joins TRBV28 and TRBJ1-2; 9 bases fit TRBD1. The germline gives CDR1 MDHEN, CDR2 SYDVKM. After removal of 7 bases from V and 2 bases from J, the junction contained 5 bases not matched to a gene. CDR3 length: 14 residues. The CDR3: CASTQGTGNYGYTF. Here the CDR3 DNA reads TGTGCCAGCACCCAGGGGACAGGGAACTATGGCTACACCTTC.

V is TRBV24-1 and J is TRBJ2-2, with 9 bases that match TRBD2. Unmatched junction bases numbered 7, after V lost 0 bases and J lost 6 bases. Germline CDR1 and CDR2: KGHDR and SFDVKD. This CDR3 comprises 17 residues. The CDR3 bases are TGTGCCACCAGTGATTTGGAGGTCGCGGGAGGGTCCGGGGAGCTGTTTTTT. This sequence encodes CATSDLEVAGGSGELFF.

This clonotype showed up just a few times. A junction end diverges from the germline sequence, so it may reflect a read error. The chain couples TRBV28 to TRBJ2-3, with D hard to call. Germline-derived CDR1 and CDR2 are MDHEN and SYDVKM. CDR3 length: 15 amino acids. The DNA of the CDR3 is TGTGCGAGCACCGGTCCCGTTACAAGCACAGATACGCAGTATTTT. The encoded protein is CASTGPVTSTDTQYF.

This clonotype was counted ten times or more. The V gene is TRBV12-3 or TRBV12-4, the J gene TRBJ2-1; TRBD1 matches at 9 bases. CDR3 length: 15 amino acids. V dropped 4 bases and J dropped 5; count of bases not matched to a gene: 6. This CDR3 is CASSSGQGGHNEQFF. The CDR3 nucleotides read TGTGCCAGCAGTTCGGGACAGGGTGGGCACAATGAGCAGTTCTTC.

The rearrangement links TRBV20-1 to TRBJ2-1; D might be TRBD2 (5 bases). The CDR3 covers 10 residues. Trimming stripped 7 bases from V and 7 bases from J, with 8 bases between. From germline, CDR1 is DFQATT and CDR2 SNEGSKA (reference sequence). Here the CDR3 reads CSVRENEQFF. In DNA form, the CDR3 reads TGCAGTGTTAGGGAGAATGAGCAGTTCTTC.

This clonotype showed up just a few times. V gene TRBV3-1 combines with J gene TRBJ2-3; 11 positions match TRBD2. Germline loops: CDR1 LGHDT, CDR2 YNNKEL (reference sequence). This CDR3 is 17 amino acids long. V dropped 2 bases and J dropped 0; count of bases not matched to a gene: 4. In nucleotides, the CDR3 is TGTGCCAGCAGCCAATTGGGACTAGCGGTTAGCACAGATACGCAGTATTTT. This sequence encodes CASSQLGLAVSTDTQYF.

This clonotype occurred a few times. This chain connects TRBV10-2 to TRBJ1-5; no firm D call. Between the trimmed V and J ends, which lost 2 bases and 3 bases, there was a span of 5 bases. The CDR3 sequence is 13 residues long. Germline assignment: CDR1 WSHSY and CDR2 SAAADI. The CDR3 here is CASSEAPNQPQHF. The CDR3 DNA reads as TGCGCCAGCAGTGAGGCCCCCAATCAGCCCCAGCATTTT.

The CDR3 DNA reads as TGTGCCAGCAGCCCCGGGACAGGGGGATTATCTGGGGCCAACGTCCTGACTTTC. It is translated as CASSPGTGGLSGANVLTF. The gene calls are TRBV7-7 and TRBJ2-6; 11 bases are shared with TRBD1. The CDR3 runs to 18 residues. The V and J ends lost 5 bases and 1 base, in that order; junction bases with no gene match: 7. Germline V CDR1 and CDR2: SSHAT, FNYEAQ (reference sequence).

There are many counts of this clonotype. The rearrangement links TRBV29-1 to TRBJ2-7; D unresolved. The V gene's germline CDR1 is SQVTM and CDR2 ANQGSEA. The CDR3 contains 12 residues. Trimming removed 2 bases from V and 2 bases from J, with 7 bases in between. The CDR3 DNA follows: TGCAGCGTTGAAAATGTTGCCTACGAGCAGTACTTC. Its translation is CSVENVAYEQYF.

This chain links TRBV10-2 with TRBJ2-3; D is tentatively TRBD1 or TRBD2 (5 bases each). The CDR3 is 15 residues long. Trimming left V 3 bases short and J 3 bases short, with 13 bases between. Germline V gene data show CDR1 as WSHSY and CDR2 as SAAADI. The CDR3 DNA reads TGCGCCAGCAGTGATTATGGGGGAGTGACAGATACGCAGTATTTT. Protein product: CASSDYGGVTDTQYF.

This clonotype was seen a few times. This chain joins TRBV5-5 and TRBJ1-3; TRBD1 matches at 9 bases. Per the germline V gene, CDR1 is SGHKS and CDR2 is YYEKEE (reference sequence). The V segment lost 4 bases and the J segment 4 bases; nucleotides outside the gene matches: 3. This CDR3 is 14 amino acids long. The CDR3 region has the DNA TGTGCCAGCAGCGGACAGGGGTCCGGAAACACCATATATTTT. Its protein product is CASSGQGSGNTIYF.

This clonotype was found a few times. The V gene is TRBV12-3 or TRBV12-4, the J gene TRBJ2-1; D gene uncertain. CDR3 size: 15 residues. The V end lost 3 bases, the J end lost 3 bases, and 12 bases lay between the germline ends. The CDR3 coding sequence is TGTGCCAGCAGTTTTAAGGGCGCCCTCTACAATGAGCAGTTCTTC. It yields the protein CASSFKGALYNEQFF.

This clonotype was detected many times. The CDR3 coding sequence is TGCAGCGTTGAAACTAGCGGGCACTCCTACGAGCAGTACTTC. This gives the protein CSVETSGHSYEQYF. V and J are TRBV29-1 and TRBJ2-7, with TRBD2 identical over 9 bases. The CDR3 has 14 amino acids. Germline CDR1 is SQVTM and CDR2 is ANQGSEA. J lost 0 bases, V lost 2 bases, and 2 bases had no gene match.

At least ten counts were recorded for this clonotype. V is TRBV15 and J is TRBJ1-2, with D unresolved. Trimming took 2 bases from V and 2 from J, leaving 12 bases between them. CDR1 is LNHNV, CDR2 YYDKDF, per germline (reference sequence). The CDR3 runs 15 residues. In DNA form, the CDR3 reads TGTGCCACCAGCAGACGAGGTGGGGTGAACTATGGCTACACCTTC. As protein: CATSRRGGVNYGYTF.

This chain uses TRBV12-5 with TRBJ2-2; 7 bases line up with TRBD1. Unmatched junction bases numbered 4, after V lost 6 bases and J lost 3 bases. Germline V gives CDR1 LGHNT, CDR2 FRNRAP. The CDR3 length is 14 residues. As DNA, the CDR3 is TGTGCTAGTGGCCCCAGGGGGTACACCGGGGAGCTGTTTTTT. This sequence encodes CASGPRGYTGELFF.

The V call is TRBV2, the J call TRBJ2-7, with D possibly TRBD1 on 6 matching bases. Between the trimmed V and J ends, which lost 6 bases and 5 bases, there was a span of 11 bases. Germline V CDR1 and CDR2: SNHLY, FYNNEI. This CDR3 has 12 amino acids. DNA for the CDR3: TGTGCCAGCAGGGAACAGGGCCACGAGCAGTACTTC. Its translation is CASREQGHEQYF.

J is TRBJ2-3 and V is TRBV11-2, with 8 positions matching TRBD2. CDR3 size: 20 residues. J was trimmed by 7 bases and V by 4 bases; bases with no gene match: 25. CDR1 SGHAT and CDR2 FQNNGV come from the germline V gene. As DNA, the CDR3 is TGTGCCAGCAGCTGCCCACCCCACCCGGCGGGGGGCTGTTTGGGGAATACGCAGTATTTT. It translates to CASSCPPHPAGGCLGNTQYF.

This chain links TRBV7-2 with TRBJ2-3; TRBD1 or TRBD2 may be the D gene (5 bases each). V was shortened by 5 bases and J by 2 bases, with 17 bases between the two germline ends. Per germline, CDR1 SGHTA and CDR2 FQGNSA. CDR3 size: 16 residues. The CDR3 sequence is CASSTPRDRNTDTQYF. CDR3 nucleotide sequence: TGTGCCAGCAGCACCCCCCGGGACCGCAACACAGATACGCAGTATTTT.

V and J are TRBV7-9 and TRBJ2-7; 7 nucleotides agree with TRBD2. CDR3 size: 12 residues. J gave up 6 bases and V 6 bases, and 5 bases lay outside the gene matches. CDR1 and CDR2 from the germline V gene are SEHNR and FQNEAQ (reference sequence). The CDR3 bases are TGTGCCAGCAGGTCGCCGGGGGGCGAGCAGTACTTC. Amino acids: CASRSPGGEQYF.

The rearrangement links TRBV5-5 to TRBJ2-7; the D gene is possibly TRBD1 (5 bases). Germline V gene sequence: CDR1 SGHKS, CDR2 YYEKEE (reference sequence). The CDR3 runs to 13 residues. V gave up 4 bases and J gave up 3 bases, with 11 bases separating them. CDR3 DNA: TGTGCCAGCAGCCTCCCACAGGACTACGAGCAGTACGTC. As protein: CASSLPQDYEQYV.

The chain has TRBV9 and TRBJ2-5, with unresolved D. Per the germline V gene, CDR1 is SGDLS and CDR2 is YYNGEE. This CDR3 contains 15 residues. Trimming removed 2 bases at V and 2 bases at J, with 13 bases between. CDR3 in amino acids: CASSVDAFSQETQYF. CDR3 bases: TGTGCCAGCAGCGTTGATGCATTCTCTCAAGAGACCCAGTACTTC.

This sequence joins TRBV28 and TRBJ2-7; 7 nucleotides match TRBD2. Germline CDR1 MDHEN, CDR2 SYDVKM. This CDR3 is 15 amino acids long. With 6 bases clipped from V and 0 bases from J, the junction kept 8 bases outside the gene matches. DNA for the CDR3: TGTGCCAGCAGCTCTGGGGGGGATGCCTCCTACGAGCAGTACGTC. Amino acids: CASSSGGDASYEQYV.

This chain uses TRBV3-1 with TRBJ1-4; D not resolved. V lost 3 bases to trimming and J lost 0 bases, with 5 bases between them. The CDR3 runs 14 residues. CDR1 and CDR2 (germline): LGHDT, YNNKEL (reference sequence). CDR3 in amino acids: CASSQGTTNEKLFF. Here the CDR3 DNA reads TGTGCCAGCAGCCAGGGGACAACTAATGAAAAACTGTTTTTT.

J is TRBJ1-6 and V is TRBV14, with D tentatively TRBD1 (5 bases). V lost 4 bases and J 9 bases, leaving 10 bases between the germline ends. The CDR3 covers 13 residues. Germline CDR1 SGHDN, CDR2 FVKESK. The CDR3 here is CASSPGTSSPLHF. CDR3 coding DNA: TGTGCCAGCAGCCCGGGGACGTCTTCACCCCTCCACTTT.

This clonotype has only a few counts. This sequence joins TRBV20-1 and TRBJ2-1; D may match TRBD1 or TRBD2 (5 bases each). The germline V and J ends were trimmed by 5 bases and 6 bases, with 14 bases remaining between them. The length of the CDR3 is 13 residues. CDR1 and CDR2 (germline): DFQATT, SNEGSKA (reference sequence). CDR3 nucleotides: TGCAGTGCTTGCCGGGACGCAGCCAATGAGCAGTTCTTC. Translated: CSACRDAANEQFF.

The chain joins TRBV20-1 to TRBJ2-3; D remains unclear. V lost 0 bases and J 1 base, leaving 8 bases between the germline ends. Germline-derived CDR1 and CDR2 are DFQATT and SNEGSKA (reference sequence). The CDR3 is 14 amino acids. CDR3 region: CSARESLGTDTQYF. CDR3 nucleotide sequence: TGCAGTGCTAGAGAGTCCCTTGGCACAGATACGCAGTATTTT.

This clonotype was counted only a few times. The rearrangement uses TRBV28 and TRBJ2-7; a possible D gene is TRBD2 (5 bases). CDR1 and CDR2 (germline): MDHEN, SYDVKM. Trimming stripped 1 base from V and 3 bases from J, with 16 bases between. CDR3 length: 16 amino acids. CDR3 protein: CASSLSSVTRGYEQYV. The CDR3 bases are TGTGCCAGCAGTTTATCATCGGTAACTAGAGGCTACGAGCAGTACGTC.

The chain has TRBV5-1 and TRBJ2-1; 9 nucleotides match TRBD2. The trim removed 4 bases at V and 14 bases at J, leaving 4 bases unmatched. CDR1 is SGHRS and CDR2 is YFSETQ in the germline V gene. The CDR3 totals 11 residues. The CDR3 loop is CASSDGLAKFF. The CDR3 nucleotides are TGCGCCAGCAGCGACGGACTAGCGAAGTTCTTC.

The gene calls are TRBV20-1 and TRBJ2-5, with 11 bases lining up with TRBD2. Germline V gives CDR1 DFQATT, CDR2 SNEGSKA (reference sequence). The CDR3 contains 16 residues. Trimming cost V 1 base and J 5 bases; bases outside gene matches: 9. CDR3 protein: CSARGGIAGGPETQYF. CDR3 bases: TGCAGTGCTAGAGGTGGTATAGCGGGAGGGCCTGAGACCCAGTACTTC.